Below, 4 T cell receptor beta chains from the same sample are listed, as sequenced in a study of regulatory T cells in long-lasting Graves disease. Arm-PCR with iRepertoire HTBI primers amplified the CDR3 regions for these TCR beta libraries. MiXCR, run by TCRdb on the multiplex PCR reads, gives a single entry per CDR3 protein. Altogether about 300,000 distinct CDR3 sequences are present, around 23% being singletons, with the ten largest covering 56%. This sample's time point: persistent/refractory GD, antithyroid drugs over 5 years with positive TRAb. Making the TCR library involved RNA that had been extracted from PBMCs. The sequenced sample was peripheral blood mononuclear cells (PBMCs), obtained when the disease was refractory, from a patient treated with antithyroid drugs. The receptors shown here come from a female donor with Graves disease.

The table lists this clonotype with many counts. DNA of the CDR3: TGTGCCAGCAGTGGGAGAGAGACAGGGAGGCACGAGCAGTACTTC. This translates into CASSGRETGRHEQYF. The chain employs TRBV6-1 and TRBJ2-7, with TRBD1 as a possible D gene (7 bases). Trimming pared 4 bases from V and 5 bases from J, leaving 18 bases between. Germline V gives CDR1 MNHNS, CDR2 SASEGT. This CDR3 comprises 15 residues.

This clonotype was observed at least ten times. The chain carries TRBV27 and TRBJ2-5; possibly TRBD1 for D (5 bases). There are 14 residues in the CDR3. V was shortened by 3 bases and J by 5 bases, with 13 bases between the two germline ends. Germline CDR1 and CDR2: MNHEY and SMNVEV (reference sequence). The CDR3 here is CASSFLGAGETQYF. CDR3 coding DNA: TGTGCCAGCAGTTTCTTAGGGGCCGGGGAGACCCAGTACTTC.

The J gene is TRBJ1-5, the V gene TRBV19, with TRBD1 identical over 9 bases. Germline V CDR1 and CDR2: LNHDA, SQIVND (reference sequence). V was clipped by 4 bases and J by 6 bases; unmatched bases: 7. The CDR3 runs to 15 residues. CDR3 protein: CASSTGTGSTQPQHF. The CDR3 DNA sequence: TGTGCCAGTAGTACCGGGACAGGGTCTACTCAGCCCCAGCATTTT.

J is TRBJ2-7 and V is TRBV27; 8 nucleotides match TRBD2. Germline CDR1 is MNHEY and CDR2 is SMNVEV (reference sequence). V was clipped by 5 bases and J by 7 bases; unmatched bases: 13. This CDR3 comprises 15 residues. The CDR3 DNA sequence: TGTGCCAGCAGTACGGGGGGGGCTTCCTCCGGAGAGCAGTACTTC. As protein: CASSTGGASSGEQYF.